These 15 T cell receptor beta chains share one sample of origin, sequenced in a study of cytomegalovirus exposure and HLA in healthy donors. A multiplex PCR was run with 60 Vbeta primers and 13 Jbeta primers. The repertoire was sequenced with immunoSEQ multiplex PCR; TCRdb's copy has only in-frame clones and lacks some. The sample consists of around 130,000 clones, about 75% of them appearing once. The sequencing sample was made of PBMCs. The receptor source for this set is a woman aged 40-49 years in good health and CMV-seropositive.

The sample holds one count of this clone. The CDR3 spells CASSQPGQLNEQFF. The DNA for the CDR3 is TGTGCCAGCAGTCAACCGGGACAGTTAAATGAGCAGTTCTTC. The chain has TRBV28 and TRBJ2-1; 7 bases fit TRBD1. Unmatched junction bases numbered 8, after V lost 5 bases and J lost 7 bases. CDR1 and CDR2 from the germline V gene are MDHEN and SYDVKM. CDR3 length equals 14 residues.

Only a few counts were recorded for this clone. The chain combines TRBV7-9 with TRBJ1-1, with a tentative D call TRBD1 (6 bases). The V end lost 9 bases, the J end lost 8 bases, and 19 bases lay between the germline ends. Per germline, CDR1 SEHNR and CDR2 FQNEAQ (reference sequence). The CDR3 contains 13 residues. CDR3 loop: CASALQGGGEAFF. CDR3 nucleotides: TGTGCCAGTGCCCTACAGGGTGGGGGCGAAGCTTTCTTT. Full variable domain (rest looked up from reference TRBV7-9 and TRBJ1-1): DTGVSQNPRHKITKRGQNVTFRCDPISEHNRLYWYRQTLGQGPEFLTYFQNEAQLEKSRLLSDRFSAERPKGSFSTLEIQRTEQGDSAMYLCASALQGGGEAFFGQGTRLTVV.

V usage is TRBV18 and J usage is TRBJ2-5; D uncertain. The V end lost 3 bases, the J end lost 0 bases, and 5 bases lay between the germline ends. This CDR3 has 13 residues. Germline V gene data show CDR1 as KGHSH and CDR2 as LQKENI. The CDR3 DNA sequence: TGTGCCAGCTCACCCGGGTACCAAGAGACCCAGTACTTC. As protein: CASSPGYQETQYF.

The chain couples TRBV28 to TRBJ1-3; tentatively, D is TRBD1 (5 bases). CDR1 and CDR2 (germline): MDHEN, SYDVKM. V lost 6 bases, J lost 1 base, and 10 bases lay in between. CDR3 length equals 14 residues. In nucleotides, the CDR3 is TGTGCCAGCAGCGACCAGGGATCTGGAAACACCATATATTTT. Protein sequence: CASSDQGSGNTIYF.

The V gene is TRBV5-6, the J gene TRBJ1-5; a weak D match, TRBD1 (6 bases). Trimming stripped 1 base from V and 3 bases from J, with 11 bases between. The germline gives CDR1 SGHDT, CDR2 YYEEEE. The CDR3 runs 15 residues. CDR3 DNA sequence: TGTGCCAGCAGCTTGTGGAACAGGGACAATCAGCCCCAGCATTTT. Residues: CASSLWNRDNQPQHF.

This sequence joins TRBV5-8 and TRBJ2-6, with 10 bases that match TRBD1. V lost 0 bases to trimming and J lost 0 bases; unmatched junction nucleotides: 9. Germline CDR1 is SGHTS and CDR2 is YDEGEE. The CDR3 sequence is 20 residues long. CDR3 residues: CASSLESWDRGSSGANVLTF. In DNA form, the CDR3 reads TGTGCCAGCAGCTTGGAATCGTGGGACAGGGGAAGCTCTGGGGCCAACGTCCTGACTTTC.

J is TRBJ2-5 and V is TRBV27, with D unclear. V gave up 6 bases and J gave up 0 bases, with 11 bases separating them. The CDR3 covers 14 residues. CDR1 and CDR2 from the germline V gene are MNHEY and SMNVEV (reference sequence). The chain's CDR3 is CASRQRHNQETQYF. Here the CDR3 DNA reads TGTGCCAGCAGACAAAGACACAACCAAGAGACCCAGTACTTC.

In this sample, this clone turned up a few times. The V and J genes are TRBV27 and TRBJ1-1; 11 bases agree with TRBD1. In germline, CDR1 is MNHEY, CDR2 SMNVEV (reference sequence). Trimming removed 5 bases from V and 6 bases from J; junction bases left unmatched: 8. The CDR3 sequence is 15 residues long. In nucleotides, the CDR3 is TGTGCCAGCAGTACACGGACAGGGGGCTTCTCTGAAGCTTTCTTT. Translated, it gives CASSTRTGGFSEAFF.

This clone appeared a single time. The V gene is TRBV4-1, the J gene TRBJ2-1; TRBD2 matches 14 bases. Germline V lookup: CDR1 MGHRA, CDR2 YSYEKL. The V gene end was trimmed by 3 bases and the J gene end by 12 bases; junction bases not matched to a gene: 4. The CDR3 has 14 amino acids. The CDR3 DNA reads TGCGCCAGCAGCCAGACTAGCGGGGGGGCAGTGCAGTTCTTC. This sequence encodes CASSQTSGGAVQFF.

V is TRBV7-9 and J is TRBJ1-4; 7 bases map to TRBD1. Germline CDR1 and CDR2: SEHNR and FQNEAQ (reference sequence). This CDR3 region has 14 residues. Germline trimming cut 5 bases from V and 4 bases from J; bases unmatched to any gene: 4. CDR3 in amino acids: CASSPQGGNEKLFF. The CDR3 nucleotides read TGTGCCAGCAGCCCTCAGGGGGGTAATGAAAAACTGTTTTTT.

The rearrangement joins TRBV12-5 to TRBJ1-6; 7 bases are a match to TRBD1. The CDR3 extends over 14 amino acids. Looked up from germline, CDR1 is LGHNT and CDR2 is FRNRAP. V dropped 7 bases and J dropped 8; count of bases not matched to a gene: 8. As DNA, the CDR3 is TGTGCTAGTGCCCGACAGGGTTTGGATTCACCCCTCCACTTT. Protein: CASARQGLDSPLHF.

The V call is TRBV4-2, the J call TRBJ1-1; 10 nucleotides line up with TRBD1. The CDR3 extends over 13 amino acids. Germline V lookup: CDR1 LGHNA, CDR2 YNFKEQ. After removal of 1 base from V and 14 bases from J, the junction contained 7 bases not matched to a gene. The CDR3 protein is CASSQGPGTGAFF. The CDR3 DNA is TGTGCCAGCAGCCAAGGACCCGGGACAGGGGCGTTCTTT.

This clone was recorded a few times. The rearrangement links TRBV9 to TRBJ2-5, with D possibly matching TRBD1 (7 bases). Trimming shortened V by 4 bases and J by 1 base, and 17 bases separated the two germline ends. The CDR3 runs to 16 residues. CDR1 and CDR2 (germline): SGDLS, YYNGEE. CDR3 sequence: CASSPGDRDSQETQYF. In DNA, the CDR3 is TGTGCCAGCAGCCCGGGGGACAGAGATAGCCAAGAGACCCAGTACTTC.

Concerning this clone itself: The junction shows a germline mismatch at one end, possibly a read error. V usage is TRBV7-2 and J usage is TRBJ2-4; D is perhaps TRBD2 (6 bases). The CDR3 contains 11 residues. Germline CDR1 is SGHTA and CDR2 is FQGNSA. CDR3 in DNA: TGTGCCAGCAGCTTAGGCGGACTACCGGACTTC. Amino acid sequence: CASSLGGLPDF.

A remark on this clone: As the CDR3 is not closed by the conserved phenylalanine or tryptophan, this likely results from a read error. The V gene is TRBV7-2, the J gene TRBJ2-7; 9 bases map to TRBD1. The CDR3 sequence is 15 residues long. With V trimmed by 5 bases and J by 5 bases, 10 bases remained unmatched. From germline, CDR1 is SGHTA and CDR2 FQGNSA. Written as DNA, the CDR3 is TGTGCCAGCAGCCGTATCGGGACAGGGACCCACGAGCAGTACCTC. It is translated as CASSRIGTGTHEQYL.